Described below is a single T cell receptor beta chain sequence and its context. The data were produced by immunoSEQ multiplex PCR, yet TCRdb's version contains in-frame clones alone and is incomplete. The sample holds some 760,000 clones, approximately 85% seen once. This sample is part of a study of shared T cell receptors in the human thymus. The CDR3 is made up of 15 amino acids. The ends were cut back, 3 bases at V and 3 bases at J, with 12 bases in the middle. In germline, CDR1 is KGHSH, CDR2 LQKENI. This sample was also put to use in a study of human thymus T cells. That study adds: Thymus pieces cut out during corrective heart surgery were the tissue that was used.

This chain connects TRBV18 to TRBJ1-3, with D unresolved. Input material: thymocytes. The receptor was isolated from a girl under three years old with a congenital heart defect. This chain's CDR3 is CASSPALRGGNTIYF. The CDR3 DNA sequence: TGTGCCAGCTCACCCGCTCTCCGGGGTGGAAACACCATATATTTT.